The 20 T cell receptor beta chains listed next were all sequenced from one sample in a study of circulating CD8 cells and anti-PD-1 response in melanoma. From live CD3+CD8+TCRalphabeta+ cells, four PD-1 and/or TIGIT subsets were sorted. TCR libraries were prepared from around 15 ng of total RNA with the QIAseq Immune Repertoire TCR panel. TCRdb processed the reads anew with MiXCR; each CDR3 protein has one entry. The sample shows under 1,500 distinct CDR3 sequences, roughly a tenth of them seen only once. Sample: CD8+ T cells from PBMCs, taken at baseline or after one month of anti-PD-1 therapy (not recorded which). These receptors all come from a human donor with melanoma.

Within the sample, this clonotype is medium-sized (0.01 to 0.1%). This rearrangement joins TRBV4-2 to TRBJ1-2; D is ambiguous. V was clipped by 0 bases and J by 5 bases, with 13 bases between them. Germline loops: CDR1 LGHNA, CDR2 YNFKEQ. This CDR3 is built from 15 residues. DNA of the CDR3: TGTGCCAGCAGCCAAGAGATCTTAGGAGGGTATGGCTACACCTTC. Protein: CASSQEILGGYGYTF.

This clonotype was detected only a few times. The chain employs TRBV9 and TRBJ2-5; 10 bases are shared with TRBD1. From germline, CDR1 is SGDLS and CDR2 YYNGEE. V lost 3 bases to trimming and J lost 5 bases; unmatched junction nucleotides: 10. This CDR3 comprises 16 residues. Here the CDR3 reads CASSAHRDRGWETQYF. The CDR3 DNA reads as TGTGCCAGCAGCGCCCACCGGGACAGGGGATGGGAGACCCAGTACTTC.

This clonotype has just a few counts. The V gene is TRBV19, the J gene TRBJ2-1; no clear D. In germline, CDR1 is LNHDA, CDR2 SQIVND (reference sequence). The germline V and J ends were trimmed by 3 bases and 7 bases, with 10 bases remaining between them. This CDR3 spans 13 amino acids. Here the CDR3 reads CASSIKLGNEQFF. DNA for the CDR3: TGTGCCAGTAGTATTAAATTGGGGAATGAGCAGTTCTTC.

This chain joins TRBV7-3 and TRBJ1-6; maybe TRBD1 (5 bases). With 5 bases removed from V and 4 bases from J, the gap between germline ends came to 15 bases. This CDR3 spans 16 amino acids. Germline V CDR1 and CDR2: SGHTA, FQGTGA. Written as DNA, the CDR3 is TGTGCCAGCAGCCTCGGGAGGTCAGGGTATAATTCACCCCTCCACTTT. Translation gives CASSLGRSGYNSPLHF.

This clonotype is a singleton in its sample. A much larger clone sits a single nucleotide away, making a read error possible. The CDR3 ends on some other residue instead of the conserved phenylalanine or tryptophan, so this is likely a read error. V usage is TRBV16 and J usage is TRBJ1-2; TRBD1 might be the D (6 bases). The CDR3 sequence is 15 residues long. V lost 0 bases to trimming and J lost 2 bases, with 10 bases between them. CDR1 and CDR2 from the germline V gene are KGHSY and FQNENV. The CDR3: CASSQSRGTNYGYTS. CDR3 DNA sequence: TGTGCCAGCAGCCAATCTAGGGGGACGAACTATGGCTACACCTCC.

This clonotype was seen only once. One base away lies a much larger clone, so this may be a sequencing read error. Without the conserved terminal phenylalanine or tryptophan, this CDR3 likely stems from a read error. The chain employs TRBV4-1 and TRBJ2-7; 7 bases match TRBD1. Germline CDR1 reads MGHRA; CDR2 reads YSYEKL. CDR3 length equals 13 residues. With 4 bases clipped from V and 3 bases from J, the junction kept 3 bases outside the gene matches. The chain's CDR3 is CASSPGQSYEQYL. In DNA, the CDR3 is TGCGCCAGCAGCCCGGGACAGAGCTACGAGCAGTACCTC.

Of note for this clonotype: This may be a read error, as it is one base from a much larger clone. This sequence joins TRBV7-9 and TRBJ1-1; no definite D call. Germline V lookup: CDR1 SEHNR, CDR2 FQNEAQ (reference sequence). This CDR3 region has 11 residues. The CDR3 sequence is CASSLGTEALF. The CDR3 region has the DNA TGTGCCAGCAGCTTAGGCACTGAAGCTCTCTTT.

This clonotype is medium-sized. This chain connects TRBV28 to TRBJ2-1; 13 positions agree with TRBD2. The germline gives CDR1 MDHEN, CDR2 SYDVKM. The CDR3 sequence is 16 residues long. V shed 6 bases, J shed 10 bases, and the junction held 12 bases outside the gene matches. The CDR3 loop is CASSFEELAGGGEQFF. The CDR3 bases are TGTGCCAGCAGCTTCGAGGAACTAGCGGGAGGGGGGGAGCAGTTCTTC.

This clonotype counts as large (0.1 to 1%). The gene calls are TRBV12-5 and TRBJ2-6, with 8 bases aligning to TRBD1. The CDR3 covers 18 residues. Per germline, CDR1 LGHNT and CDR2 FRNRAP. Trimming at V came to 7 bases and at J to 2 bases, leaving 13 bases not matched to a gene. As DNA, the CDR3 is TGTGCTAGTGCTCTTGGACAGGGAAGGAACGCTGGGGCCAACGTCCTGACTTTC. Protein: CASALGQGRNAGANVLTF.

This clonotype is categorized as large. CDR3 coding DNA: TGCGCCAGCAAGGGGGGGGCCACAGATACGCAGTATTTT. This translates into CASKGGATDTQYF. This sequence joins TRBV10-2 and TRBJ2-3; D possibly corresponds to TRBD2 (7 bases). Per the germline V gene, CDR1 is WSHSY and CDR2 is SAAADI. The CDR3 contains 13 residues. V was clipped by 7 bases and J by 2 bases, with 10 bases between them.

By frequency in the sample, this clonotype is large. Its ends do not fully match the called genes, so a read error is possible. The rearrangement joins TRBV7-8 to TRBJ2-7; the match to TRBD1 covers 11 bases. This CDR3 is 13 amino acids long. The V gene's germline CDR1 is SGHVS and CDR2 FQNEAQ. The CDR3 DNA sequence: TGTGCCAGCAGCTTAGAGTGGGACAGGGGGGAGAACTTC. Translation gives CASSLEWDRGENF.

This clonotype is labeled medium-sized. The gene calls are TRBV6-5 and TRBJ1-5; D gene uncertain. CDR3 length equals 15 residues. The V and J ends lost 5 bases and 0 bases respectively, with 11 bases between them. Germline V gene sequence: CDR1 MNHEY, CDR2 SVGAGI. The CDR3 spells CASSQNRYSNQPQHF. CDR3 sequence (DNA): TGTGCCAGCAGTCAAAACCGGTATAGCAATCAGCCCCAGCATTTT.

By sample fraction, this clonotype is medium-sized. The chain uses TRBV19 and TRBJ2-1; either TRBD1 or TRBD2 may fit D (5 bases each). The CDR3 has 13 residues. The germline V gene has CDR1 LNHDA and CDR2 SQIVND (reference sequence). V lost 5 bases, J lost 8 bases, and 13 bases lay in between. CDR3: CASSDGTMDEQFF. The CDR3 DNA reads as TGTGCCAGTAGTGACGGGACGATGGATGAGCAGTTCTTC.

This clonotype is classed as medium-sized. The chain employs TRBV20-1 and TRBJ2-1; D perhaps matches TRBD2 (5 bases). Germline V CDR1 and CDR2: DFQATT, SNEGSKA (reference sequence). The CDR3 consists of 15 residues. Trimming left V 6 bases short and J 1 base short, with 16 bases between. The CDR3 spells CSAQSPAVSYNEQFF. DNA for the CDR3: TGCAGTGCCCAATCCCCAGCGGTGTCCTACAATGAGCAGTTCTTC.

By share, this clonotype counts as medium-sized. The CDR3 loop reads CASSLEEHYEQYF. DNA for the CDR3: TGTGCCAGCAGCTTAGAGGAACACTACGAGCAGTACTTC. The chain links TRBV7-6 to TRBJ2-7; no clear D gene. This CDR3 has 13 residues. Germline-derived CDR1 and CDR2 are SGHVS and FNYEAQ. V lost 1 base, J lost 3 bases, and 7 bases lay in between. Full variable domain (outside the CDR3, taken from reference TRBV7-6 and TRBJ2-7): GAGVSQSPRYKVTKRGQDVALRCDPISGHVSLYWYRQALGQGPEFLTYFNYEAQQDKSGLPNDRFSAERPEGSISTLTIQRTEQRDSAMYRCASSLEEHYEQYFGPGTRLTVT.

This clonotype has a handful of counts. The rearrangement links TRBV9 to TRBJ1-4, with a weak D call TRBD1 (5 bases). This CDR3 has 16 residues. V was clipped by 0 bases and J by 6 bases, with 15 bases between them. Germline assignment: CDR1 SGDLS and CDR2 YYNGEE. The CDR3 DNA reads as TGTGCCAGCAGCGTAGGTGAGCAGGGAGGGGATGAAAAACTGTTTTTT. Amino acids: CASSVGEQGGDEKLFF. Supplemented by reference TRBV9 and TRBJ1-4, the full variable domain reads DSGVTQTPKHLITATGQRVTLRCSPRSGDLSVYWYQQSLDQGLQFLIQYYNGEERAKGNILERFSAQQFPDLHSELNLSSLELGDSALYFCASSVGEQGGDEKLFFGSGTQLSVL.

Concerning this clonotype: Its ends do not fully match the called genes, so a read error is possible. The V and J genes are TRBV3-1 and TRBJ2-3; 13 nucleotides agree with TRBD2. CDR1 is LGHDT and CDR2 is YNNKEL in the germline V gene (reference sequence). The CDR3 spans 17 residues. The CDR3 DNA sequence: TGTGCCAGCAGCCCTTCGGGACTAGCGGGGTACACAGATACGCTGTATTTT. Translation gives CASSPSGLAGYTDTLYF.

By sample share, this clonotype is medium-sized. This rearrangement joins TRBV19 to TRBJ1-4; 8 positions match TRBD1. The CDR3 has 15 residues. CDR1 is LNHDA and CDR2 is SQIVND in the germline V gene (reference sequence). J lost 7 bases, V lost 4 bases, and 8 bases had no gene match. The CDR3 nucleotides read TGTGCCAGTAGTACGTACAGGGGGGTCCCTGAAAAACTGTTTTTT. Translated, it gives CASSTYRGVPEKLFF.

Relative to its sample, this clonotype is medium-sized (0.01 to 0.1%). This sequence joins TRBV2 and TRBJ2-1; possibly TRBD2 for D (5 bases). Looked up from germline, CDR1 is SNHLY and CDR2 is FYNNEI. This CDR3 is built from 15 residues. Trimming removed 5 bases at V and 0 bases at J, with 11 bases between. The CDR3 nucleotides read TGTGCCAGCAGTCTTAGCGTAGACTCCTACAATGAGCAGTTCTTC. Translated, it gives CASSLSVDSYNEQFF.

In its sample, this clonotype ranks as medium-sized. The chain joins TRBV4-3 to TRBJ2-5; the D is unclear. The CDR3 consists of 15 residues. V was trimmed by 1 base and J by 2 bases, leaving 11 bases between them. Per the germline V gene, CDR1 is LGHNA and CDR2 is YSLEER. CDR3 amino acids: CASSQGASLQETQYF. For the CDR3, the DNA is TGCGCCAGCAGCCAAGGGGCTAGTCTACAAGAGACCCAGTACTTC.